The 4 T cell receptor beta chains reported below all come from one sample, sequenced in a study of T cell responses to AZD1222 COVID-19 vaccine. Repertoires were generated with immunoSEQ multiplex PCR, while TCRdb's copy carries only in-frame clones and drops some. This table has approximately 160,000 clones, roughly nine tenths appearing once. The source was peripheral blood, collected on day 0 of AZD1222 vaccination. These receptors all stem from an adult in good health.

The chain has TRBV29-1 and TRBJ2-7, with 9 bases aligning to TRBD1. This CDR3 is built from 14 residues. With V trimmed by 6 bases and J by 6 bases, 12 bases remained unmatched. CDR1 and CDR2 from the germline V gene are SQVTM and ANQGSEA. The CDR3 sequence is CSVVTGTGSGEQYF. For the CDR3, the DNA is TGCAGCGTGGTTACCGGGACAGGGTCGGGCGAGCAGTACTTC.

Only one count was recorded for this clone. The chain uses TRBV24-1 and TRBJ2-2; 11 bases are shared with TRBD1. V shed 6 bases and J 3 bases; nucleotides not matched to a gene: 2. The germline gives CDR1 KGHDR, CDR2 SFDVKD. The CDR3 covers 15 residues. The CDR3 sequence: CATSRTGGDTGELFF. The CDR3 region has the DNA TGTGCCACCAGTAGGACAGGGGGCGACACCGGGGAGCTGTTTTTT.

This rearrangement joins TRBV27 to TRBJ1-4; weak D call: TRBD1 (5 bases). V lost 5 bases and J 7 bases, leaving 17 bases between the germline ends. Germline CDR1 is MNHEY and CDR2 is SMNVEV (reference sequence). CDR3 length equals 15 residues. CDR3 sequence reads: CASSRGMGQFEKLFF. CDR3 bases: TGTGCCAGCAGTAGAGGGATGGGGCAGTTTGAAAAACTGTTTTTT.

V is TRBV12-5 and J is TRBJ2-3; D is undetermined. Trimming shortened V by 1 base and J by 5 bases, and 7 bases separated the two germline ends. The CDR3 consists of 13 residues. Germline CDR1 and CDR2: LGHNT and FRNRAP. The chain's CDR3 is CASGLGPEDTQYF. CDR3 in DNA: TGTGCTAGTGGTTTGGGCCCGGAAGATACGCAGTATTTT.